This T cell receptor (beta chain) was recovered during a study of blood T cell repertoires in COVID-19. Looking at the study overall: Recovered status applied to Cohort 3 donors who had two consecutive negative PCRs. It also applied to those with clearance or with symptom resolution.

V was shortened by 5 bases and J by 5 bases, with 11 bases between the two germline ends. This CDR3 is 13 amino acids long. The participants were between 18 and 89 years old and came from 24 US areas. TCRdb's copy holds only in-frame clones and misses some; the assay was immunoSEQ multiplex PCR. The sample consists of more than 200,000 clones, around 87% of them appearing once. The sample holds many counts of this clone. The chain joins TRBV12-3 or TRBV12-4 to TRBJ2-3; tentative D call: TRBD2 (6 bases). Sequenced input: PBMCs or T cells enriched from blood (not recorded which). This TCR came from a man aged 25 to 45 in a cohort exposed to, infected with or recovered from COVID-19 (not recorded which). The CDR3 coding sequence is TGTGCCAGCAGTCCGGGAGTTCGAGATACGCAGTATTTT. It specifies CASSPGVRDTQYF.